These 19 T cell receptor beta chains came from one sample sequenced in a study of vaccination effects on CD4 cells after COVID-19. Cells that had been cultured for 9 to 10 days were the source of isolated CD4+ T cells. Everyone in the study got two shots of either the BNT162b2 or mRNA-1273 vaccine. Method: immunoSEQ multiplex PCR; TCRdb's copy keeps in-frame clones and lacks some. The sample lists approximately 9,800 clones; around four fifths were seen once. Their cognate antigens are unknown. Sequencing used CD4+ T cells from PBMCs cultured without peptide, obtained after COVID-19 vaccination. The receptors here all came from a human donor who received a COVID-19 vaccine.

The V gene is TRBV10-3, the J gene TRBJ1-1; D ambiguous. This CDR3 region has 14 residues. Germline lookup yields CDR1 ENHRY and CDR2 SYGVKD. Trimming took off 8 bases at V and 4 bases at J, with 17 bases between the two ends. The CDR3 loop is CAIWSRVLGTEAFF. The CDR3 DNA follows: TGTGCCATCTGGTCAAGGGTATTGGGCACTGAAGCTTTCTTT.

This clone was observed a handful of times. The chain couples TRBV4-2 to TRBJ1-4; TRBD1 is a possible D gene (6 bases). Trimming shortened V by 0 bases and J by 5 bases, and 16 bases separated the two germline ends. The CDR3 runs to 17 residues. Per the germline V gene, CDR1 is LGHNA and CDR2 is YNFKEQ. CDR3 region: CASSQDHRQGRNEKLFF. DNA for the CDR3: TGTGCCAGCAGCCAAGATCATCGGCAGGGGAGGAATGAAAAACTGTTTTTT.

CDR3 DNA: TGCGCCAGCAGCCGGGGACTAGCGGGGGGCGCCACAGATACGCAGTATTTT. Amino acid sequence: CASSRGLAGGATDTQYF. The rearrangement uses TRBV4-1 and TRBJ2-3, with TRBD2 matching 15 bases. The J segment lost 2 bases and the V segment lost 4 bases, leaving 4 bases of the junction unmatched. The CDR3 sequence is 17 residues long. The V gene's germline CDR1 is MGHRA and CDR2 YSYEKL.

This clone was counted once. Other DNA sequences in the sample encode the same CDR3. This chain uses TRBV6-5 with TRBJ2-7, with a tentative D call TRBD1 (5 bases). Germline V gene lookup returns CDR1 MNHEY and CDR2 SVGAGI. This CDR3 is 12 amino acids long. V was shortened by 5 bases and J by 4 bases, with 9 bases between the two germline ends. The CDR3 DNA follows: TGTGCCAGCAGTCTGCAGGGTTACGAGCAGTACTTC. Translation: CASSLQGYEQYF.

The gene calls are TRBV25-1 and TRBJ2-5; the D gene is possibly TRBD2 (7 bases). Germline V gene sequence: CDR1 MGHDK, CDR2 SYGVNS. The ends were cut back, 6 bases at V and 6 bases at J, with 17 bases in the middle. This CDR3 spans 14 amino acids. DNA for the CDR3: TGTGCCAGCAGGGGGGGGGCCTTTGGGAAGACCCAGTACTTC. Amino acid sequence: CASRGGAFGKTQYF.

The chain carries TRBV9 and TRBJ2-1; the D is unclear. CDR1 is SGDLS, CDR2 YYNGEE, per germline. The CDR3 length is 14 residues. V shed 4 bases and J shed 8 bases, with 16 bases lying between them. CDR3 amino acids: CASSPLGESYEQFF. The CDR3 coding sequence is TGTGCCAGCAGCCCCCTGGGTGAGAGTTATGAGCAGTTCTTC.

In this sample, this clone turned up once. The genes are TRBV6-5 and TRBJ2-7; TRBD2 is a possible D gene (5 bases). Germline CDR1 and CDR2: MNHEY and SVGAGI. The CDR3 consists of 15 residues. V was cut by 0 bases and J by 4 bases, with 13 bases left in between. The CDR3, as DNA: TGTGCCAGCAGTTACTCGCGGAGCGGTCCTTACGAGCAGTACTTC. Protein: CASSYSRSGPYEQYF.

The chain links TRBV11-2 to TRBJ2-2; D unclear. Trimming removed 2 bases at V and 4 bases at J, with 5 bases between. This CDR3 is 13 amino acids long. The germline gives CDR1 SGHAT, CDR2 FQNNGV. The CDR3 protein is CASSLIGTGELFF. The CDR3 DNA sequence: TGTGCCAGCAGCTTAATAGGCACCGGGGAGCTGTTTTTT.

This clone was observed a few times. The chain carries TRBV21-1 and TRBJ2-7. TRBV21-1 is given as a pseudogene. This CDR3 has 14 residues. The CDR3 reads CASSKVGASYEQYF. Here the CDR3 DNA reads TGTGCCAGCAGCAAAGTAGGCGCCTCCTACGAGCAGTACTTC.

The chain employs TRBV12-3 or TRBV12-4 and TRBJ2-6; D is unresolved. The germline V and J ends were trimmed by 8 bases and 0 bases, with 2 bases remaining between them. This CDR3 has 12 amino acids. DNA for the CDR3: TGTGCCAGCGCCTCTGGGGCCAACGTCCTGACTTTC. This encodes CASASGANVLTF.

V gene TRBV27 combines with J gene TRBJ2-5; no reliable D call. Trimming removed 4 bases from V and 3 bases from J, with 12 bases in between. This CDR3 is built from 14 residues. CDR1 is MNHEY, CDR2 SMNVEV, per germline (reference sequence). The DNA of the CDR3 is TGTGCCAGCAGTTGGAGATATTCGAAAGAGACCCAGTACTTC. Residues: CASSWRYSKETQYF.

The CDR3 region is CASSFQGQGAGEQFF. The CDR3 region has the DNA TGTGCCAGCAGCTTCCAAGGCCAGGGGGCCGGTGAGCAGTTCTTC. The J gene is TRBJ2-1, the V gene TRBV11-3, with TRBD1 matching over 8 bases. The CDR3 is made up of 15 amino acids. Per germline, CDR1 SGHNT and CDR2 YENEEA. V gave up 3 bases and J gave up 9 bases; unmatched junction bases: 10. Full variable domain (remainder filled in from reference TRBV11-3 and TRBJ2-1): EAGVVQSPRYKIIEKKQPVAFWCNPISGHNTLYWYLQNLGQGPELLIRYENEEAVDDSQLPKDRFSAERLKGVDSTLKIQPAELGDSAVYLCASSFQGQGAGEQFFGPGTRLTVL.

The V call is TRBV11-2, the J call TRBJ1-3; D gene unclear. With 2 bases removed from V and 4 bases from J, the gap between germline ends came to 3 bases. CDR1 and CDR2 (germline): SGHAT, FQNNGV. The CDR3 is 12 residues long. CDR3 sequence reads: CASSLRGNTIYF. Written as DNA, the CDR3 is TGTGCCAGCAGCTTAAGGGGAAACACCATATATTTT.

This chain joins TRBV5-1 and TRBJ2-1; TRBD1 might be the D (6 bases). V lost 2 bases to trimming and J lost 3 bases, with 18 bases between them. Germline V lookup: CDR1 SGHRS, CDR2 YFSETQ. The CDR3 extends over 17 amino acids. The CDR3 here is CASSLGTGMRGYNEQFF. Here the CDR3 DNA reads TGCGCCAGCAGCTTAGGAACAGGGATGAGGGGCTACAATGAGCAGTTCTTC.

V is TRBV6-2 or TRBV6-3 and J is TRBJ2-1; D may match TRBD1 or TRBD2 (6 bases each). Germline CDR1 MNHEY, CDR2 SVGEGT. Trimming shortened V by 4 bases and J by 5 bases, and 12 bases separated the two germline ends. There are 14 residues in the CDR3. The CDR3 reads CASSWRGKNNEQFF. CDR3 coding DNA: TGTGCCAGCAGTTGGAGGGGGAAGAACAATGAGCAGTTCTTC.

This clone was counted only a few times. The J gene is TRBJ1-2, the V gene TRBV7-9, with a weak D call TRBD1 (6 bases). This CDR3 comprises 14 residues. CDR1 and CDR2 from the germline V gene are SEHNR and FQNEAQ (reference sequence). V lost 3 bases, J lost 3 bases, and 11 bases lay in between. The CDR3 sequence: CASSFHRADYGYTF. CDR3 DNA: TGTGCCAGCAGCTTCCACAGGGCCGACTATGGCTACACCTTC.

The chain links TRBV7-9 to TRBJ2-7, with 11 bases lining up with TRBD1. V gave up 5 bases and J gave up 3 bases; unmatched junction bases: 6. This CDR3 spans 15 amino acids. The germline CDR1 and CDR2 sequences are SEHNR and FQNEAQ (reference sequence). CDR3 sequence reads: CASSLDRGRHYEQYF. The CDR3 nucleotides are TGTGCCAGCAGCCTGGACAGGGGGCGTCACTACGAGCAGTACTTC. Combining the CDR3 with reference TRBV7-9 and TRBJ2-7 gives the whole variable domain DTGVSQNPRHKITKRGQNVTFRCDPISEHNRLYWYRQTLGQGPEFLTYFQNEAQLEKSRLLSDRFSAERPKGSFSTLEIQRTEQGDSAMYLCASSLDRGRHYEQYFGPGTRLTVT.

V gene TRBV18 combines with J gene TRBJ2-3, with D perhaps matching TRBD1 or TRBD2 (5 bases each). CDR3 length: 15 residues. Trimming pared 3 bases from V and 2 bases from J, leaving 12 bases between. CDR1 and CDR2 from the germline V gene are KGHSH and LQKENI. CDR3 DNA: TGTGCCAGCTCACCCGGGACCCCTGACACAGATACGCAGTATTTT. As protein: CASSPGTPDTDTQYF.

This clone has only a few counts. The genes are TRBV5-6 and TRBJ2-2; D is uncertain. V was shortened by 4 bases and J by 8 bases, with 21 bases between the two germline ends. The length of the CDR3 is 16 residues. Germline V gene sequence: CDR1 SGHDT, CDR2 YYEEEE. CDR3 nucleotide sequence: TGTGCCAGCAGCCGAACCCCCCCCTATCGGGCTGGGGAGCTGTTTTTT. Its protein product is CASSRTPPYRAGELFF.